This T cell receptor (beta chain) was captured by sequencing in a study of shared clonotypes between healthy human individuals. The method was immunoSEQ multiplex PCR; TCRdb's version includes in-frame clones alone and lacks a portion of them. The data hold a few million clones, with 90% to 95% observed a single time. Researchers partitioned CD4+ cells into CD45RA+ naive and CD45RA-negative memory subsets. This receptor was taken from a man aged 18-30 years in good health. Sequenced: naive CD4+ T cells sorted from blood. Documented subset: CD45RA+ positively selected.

The CDR3 bases are TGTGCCACCGCGAAGGGACTAGCGGGAGACGCCTACGAGCAGTACTTC. It translates to CATAKGLAGDAYEQYF. V gene TRBV2 combines with J gene TRBJ2-7; TRBD2 aligns across 14 bases. The V gene end was trimmed by 10 bases and the J gene end by 2 bases; junction bases not matched to a gene: 10. Germline-derived CDR1 and CDR2 are SNHLY and FYNNEI. The CDR3 covers 16 residues.